A selection of T cell receptor beta chains follows, all from one sample in a study of T cell clonotyping in hematopoietic cell transplantation. Using immunoSEQ multiplex PCR, the repertoire was profiled, and TCRdb retains in-frame clones only, with some absent. The sample contains around 1,900 clones, 75% to 85% of which appear only once. Sequenced material: peripheral blood mononuclear cells, taken 30 days after allogeneic stem cell transplant. The source is a male patient between 50 and 60 years old who had an allogeneic stem cell transplant from an unrelated donor, so the T cells may come from the graft donor. Some clones in this sample may be carry-over from other donors' samples. CDR3s include the opening cysteine and the closing phenylalanine or tryptophan. The D gene is left open where the match is weak. The size entry is marked missing in some rows and otherwise reads once, few, many or a size class.

cdr3_length: 16; j_call: TRBJ2-1; d_call: TRBD2; clone_size: -; v_call: TRBV27; cdr3_aa: CASSPAAGERYNEQFF; cdr3_nt: TGTGCCAGCAGCCCCGCAGCGGGAGAAAGGTACAATGAGCAGTTCTTC
cdr3_length: 16; j_call: TRBJ1-5; d_call: -; clone_size: -; v_call: TRBV4-2; cdr3_aa: CASSQDRGFPYQPQHF; cdr3_nt: TGTGCCAGCAGCCAAGATAGGGGGTTTCCCTATCAGCCCCAGCATTTT
cdr3_length: 15; j_call: TRBJ1-6; d_call: -; clone_size: -; v_call: TRBV6-6; cdr3_aa: CASSYYAGYNSPLHF; cdr3_nt: TGTGCCAGCAGTTACTATGCGGGGTATAATTCACCCCTCCACTTT
cdr3_length: 13; j_call: TRBJ1-4; d_call: -; clone_size: -; v_call: TRBV4-2; cdr3_aa: CASSLEVGEKLFF; cdr3_nt: TGTGCCAGCAGCTTGGAGGTAGGGGAAAAACTGTTTTTT
cdr3_length: 13; j_call: TRBJ1-4; d_call: -; clone_size: -; v_call: TRBV14; cdr3_aa: CASSLLYWEKLFF; cdr3_nt: TGTGCCAGCAGCCTCCTTTACTGGGAAAAACTGTTTTTT
cdr3_length: 13; j_call: TRBJ2-7; d_call: -; clone_size: -; v_call: TRBV7-6; cdr3_aa: CASSLTVNYEQYF; cdr3_nt: TGTGCCAGCAGCTTAACGGTGAACTACGAGCAGTACTTC
cdr3_length: 16; j_call: TRBJ2-7; d_call: -; clone_size: -; v_call: TRBV25-1; cdr3_aa: CASSEEGRGARYEQYF; cdr3_nt: TGTGCCAGCAGTGAAGAAGGCAGGGGCGCGCGGTACGAGCAGTACTTC
cdr3_length: 11; j_call: TRBJ1-1; d_call: -; clone_size: -; v_call: TRBV30; cdr3_aa: CAWSVLSEAFF; cdr3_nt: TGTGCCTGGAGTGTACTTAGTGAAGCTTTCTTT
cdr3_length: 15; j_call: TRBJ2-5; d_call: TRBD2; clone_size: few; v_call: TRBV7-9; cdr3_aa: CASSLGLAGQETQYF; cdr3_nt: TGTGCCAGCAGCTTAGGCCTAGCGGGCCAAGAGACCCAGTACTTC
cdr3_length: 15; j_call: TRBJ1-5; d_call: -; clone_size: -; v_call: TRBV6-6; cdr3_aa: CASSFGTPVDQPQHF; cdr3_nt: TGTGCCAGCAGTTTTGGGACACCAGTGGATCAGCCCCAGCATTTT
cdr3_length: 15; j_call: TRBJ2-1; d_call: TRBD1; clone_size: -; v_call: TRBV28; cdr3_aa: CASSRPGQVYNEQFF; cdr3_nt: TGTGCCAGCAGCCGTCCGGGACAGGTCTACAATGAGCAGTTCTTC
cdr3_length: 15; j_call: TRBJ2-2; d_call: -; clone_size: -; v_call: TRBV7-8; cdr3_aa: CASSQGPVNTGELFF; cdr3_nt: TGTGCCAGCTCCCAGGGACCTGTGAACACCGGGGAGCTGTTTTTT
cdr3_length: 17; j_call: TRBJ2-5; d_call: TRBD2; clone_size: -; v_call: TRBV7-2; cdr3_aa: CASSGRTSGGAGETQYF; cdr3_nt: TGTGCCAGCAGCGGGCGGACTAGCGGGGGGGCGGGAGAGACCCAGTACTTC
cdr3_length: 12; j_call: TRBJ2-3; d_call: -; clone_size: -; v_call: TRBV18; cdr3_aa: CASSIFTDTQYF; cdr3_nt: TGTGCCAGCTCCATCTTCACAGATACGCAGTATTTT
cdr3_length: 14; j_call: TRBJ2-7; d_call: -; clone_size: -; v_call: TRBV6-1; cdr3_aa: CASSPAGQSYEQYF; cdr3_nt: TGTGCCAGCAGTCCCGCGGGACAAAGCTACGAGCAGTACTTC
cdr3_length: 14; j_call: TRBJ1-1; d_call: -; clone_size: -; v_call: TRBV30; cdr3_aa: CAWSVRPWNTEAFF; cdr3_nt: TGTGCCTGGAGTGTCAGACCCTGGAACACTGAAGCTTTCTTT
cdr3_length: 14; j_call: TRBJ2-3; d_call: TRBD2; clone_size: -; v_call: TRBV6-5; cdr3_aa: CASSSGTTTDTQYF; cdr3_nt: TGTGCCAGCAGCTCCGGGACTACGACAGATACGCAGTATTTT
cdr3_length: 13; j_call: TRBJ2-5; d_call: -; clone_size: -; v_call: TRBV5-1; cdr3_aa: CASSGTAKETQYF; cdr3_nt: TGCGCCAGCTCAGGGACCGCAAAAGAGACCCAGTACTTC
cdr3_length: 13; j_call: TRBJ1-2; d_call: -; clone_size: -; v_call: TRBV25-1; cdr3_aa: CASSDWGGDGYTF; cdr3_nt: TGTGCCAGCAGTGATTGGGGGGGCGATGGCTACACCTTC
cdr3_length: 15; j_call: TRBJ2-7; d_call: -; clone_size: -; v_call: TRBV28; cdr3_aa: CASSPPSRGSYEQYF; cdr3_nt: TGTGCCAGCAGTCCGCCCTCCAGGGGCTCCTACGAGCAGTACTTC
cdr3_length: 14; j_call: TRBJ1-2; d_call: TRBD1; clone_size: -; v_call: TRBV6-1; cdr3_aa: CASELTGEAAGYTF; cdr3_nt: TGTGCCAGCGAACTAACAGGGGAGGCGGCAGGCTACACCTTC
cdr3_length: 15; j_call: TRBJ2-6; d_call: TRBD1; clone_size: -; v_call: TRBV6-5; cdr3_aa: CASSRDRSGANVLTF; cdr3_nt: TGTGCCAGCAGTCGGGACAGGTCTGGGGCCAACGTCCTGACTTTC
cdr3_length: 15; j_call: TRBJ1-1; d_call: -; clone_size: -; v_call: TRBV21-1; cdr3_aa: CASSKEGGSHTEAFF; cdr3_nt: TGTGCCAGCAGCAAAGAAGGCGGGAGTCACACTGAAGCTTTCTTT
cdr3_length: 16; j_call: TRBJ1-2; d_call: TRBD1; clone_size: -; v_call: TRBV19; cdr3_aa: CASTQGTGVLIHGYTF; cdr3_nt: TGTGCCAGTACCCAAGGGACAGGGGTATTAATCCATGGCTACACCTTC
cdr3_length: 16; j_call: TRBJ2-2; d_call: -; clone_size: -; v_call: TRBV2; cdr3_aa: CASRMAWGRNTGELFF; cdr3_nt: TGTGCCAGCAGAATGGCATGGGGGCGCAACACCGGGGAGCTGTTTTTT
cdr3_length: 12; j_call: TRBJ2-7; d_call: -; clone_size: -; v_call: TRBV30; cdr3_aa: CAWSRSPYEQYF; cdr3_nt: TGTGCCTGGAGTAGGTCGCCCTACGAGCAGTACTTC
cdr3_length: 14; j_call: TRBJ1-5; d_call: -; clone_size: -; v_call: TRBV2; cdr3_aa: CASSVPEGGQPQHF; cdr3_nt: TGTGCCAGCAGTGTCCCCGAGGGGGGTCAGCCCCAGCATTTT
cdr3_length: 15; j_call: TRBJ1-4; d_call: -; clone_size: -; v_call: TRBV10-1; cdr3_aa: CASSEGFATNEKLFF; cdr3_nt: TGCGCCAGCAGTGAGGGGTTTGCAACTAATGAAAAACTGTTTTTT
cdr3_length: 16; j_call: TRBJ2-2; d_call: -; clone_size: once; v_call: TRBV4-1; cdr3_aa: CASSLMAELNTGELFF; cdr3_nt: TGCGCCAGCAGTCTCATGGCGGAGCTGAACACCGGGGAGCTGTTTTTT
cdr3_length: 15; j_call: TRBJ1-4; d_call: TRBD1; clone_size: few; v_call: TRBV7-2; cdr3_aa: CASSSQGGPNEKLFF; cdr3_nt: TGTGCCAGCAGCTCTCAGGGGGGACCTAATGAAAAACTGTTTTTT
cdr3_length: 17; j_call: TRBJ2-1; d_call: -; clone_size: -; v_call: TRBV5-1; cdr3_aa: CASSPRQWSGVRDEQFF; cdr3_nt: TGCGCCAGCAGCCCCCGACAGTGGTCGGGCGTGAGGGATGAGCAGTTCTTC
cdr3_length: 15; j_call: TRBJ2-5; d_call: TRBD2; clone_size: once; v_call: TRBV7-9; cdr3_aa: CASSPRTSGKETQYF; cdr3_nt: TGTGCCAGCAGCCCTAGGACTAGCGGGAAGGAGACCCAGTACTTC